A selection of T cell receptor beta chains follows, all from one sample in a study of T-cell reconstitution after alpha-beta-depleted transplantation in children. TCRdb independently ran MiXCR on the PCR reads; one entry per CDR3 protein. In the table there are 800,000 to 1,000,000 distinct CDR3 sequences, about 29% of which are singletons. The input for sequencing was PBMCs, mostly from graft donor cells, taken 360 days after TCRalphabeta/CD19-depleted stem cell transplant. These receptors originate from a boy under two years old who had a stem cell transplant for SCID, so the T cells may come from the graft donor. CDR3s include the opening cysteine and the closing phenylalanine or tryptophan. A D gene is named only where the DNA matches it firmly. Some rows mark clone size as missing; the rest say once, few, many or name a class of expanded clone.

d_call: -; j_call: TRBJ1-2; clone_size: few; v_call: TRBV20-1; cdr3_nt: TGCAGTGCTAGAAGGCAAGACTATGGCTACACCTTC; cdr3_aa: CSARRQDYGYTF
d_call: -; j_call: TRBJ1-3; clone_size: few; v_call: TRBV20-1; cdr3_nt: TGCAGTGCGGAGGATCCAGGGGCTCATTACTCTGGAAACACCATATATTTT; cdr3_aa: CSAEDPGAHYSGNTIYF
d_call: -; j_call: TRBJ1-1; clone_size: once; v_call: TRBV30; cdr3_nt: TGTGCCTGGAGCCCGCAACTTTTGAACACTGAAGCTTTCTTT; cdr3_aa: CAWSPQLLNTEAFF
d_call: -; j_call: TRBJ1-5; clone_size: many; v_call: TRBV12-3/TRBV12-4; cdr3_nt: TGTGCCAGCAGTTTACTGGGGGATCAGCCCCAGCATTTT; cdr3_aa: CASSLLGDQPQHF
d_call: TRBD1; j_call: TRBJ2-7; clone_size: -; v_call: TRBV6-2/TRBV6-3; cdr3_nt: TGTGCCACCTACGACAGGGGCGAGACCTACGAGCAGTACTTC; cdr3_aa: CATYDRGETYEQYF
d_call: -; j_call: TRBJ2-4; clone_size: -; v_call: TRBV11-2; cdr3_nt: TGTGCCAGCAAGATCGGTCCCTCAACCGGCAAAAACATTCAGTACTTC; cdr3_aa: CASKIGPSTGKNIQYF
d_call: TRBD1; j_call: TRBJ1-1; clone_size: few; v_call: TRBV5-1; cdr3_nt: TGCGCCAGCAGCTGGGACAGGATACAGACTGAAGCTTTCTTT; cdr3_aa: CASSWDRIQTEAFF
d_call: -; j_call: TRBJ2-1; clone_size: few; v_call: TRBV10-3; cdr3_nt: TGTGCCATCAGTGAGTCGGTCCCATCCGGAGTAGGCTCCTACAATGAGCAGTTCTTC; cdr3_aa: CAISESVPSGVGSYNEQFF
d_call: TRBD2; j_call: TRBJ2-1; clone_size: -; v_call: TRBV5-1; cdr3_nt: TGCGCCAGCTCTCGAAGCGGGGGTCCCGTCTCCTACAATGAGCAGTTCTTC; cdr3_aa: CASSRSGGPVSYNEQFF
d_call: -; j_call: TRBJ2-5; clone_size: -; v_call: TRBV12-3/TRBV12-4; cdr3_nt: TGTGCCAGCAGTTTTTGGGCAGCTCAAGAGACCCAGTACTTC; cdr3_aa: CASSFWAAQETQYF
d_call: -; j_call: TRBJ2-7; clone_size: -; v_call: TRBV4-2; cdr3_nt: TGTGCCAGCAGCCAAGATTACGCAGGGGGGTCCGAGCAGTACTTC; cdr3_aa: CASSQDYAGGSEQYF
d_call: TRBD2; j_call: TRBJ2-1; clone_size: few; v_call: TRBV4-3; cdr3_nt: TGCGCCAGCAGCCAAGATGAGCTGGCTAGCGGGGGTAATGAGCAGTTCTTC; cdr3_aa: CASSQDELASGGNEQFF
d_call: -; j_call: TRBJ2-1; clone_size: -; v_call: TRBV6-2/TRBV6-3; cdr3_nt: TGTGCCAGCAGTTACGTGGGGGCCCCCAGGGAGCAGTTCTTC; cdr3_aa: CASSYVGAPREQFF
d_call: -; j_call: TRBJ1-5; clone_size: -; v_call: TRBV6-1; cdr3_nt: TGTGCCAGCAGTGCCGGGGGCAATCAGCCCCAGCATTTT; cdr3_aa: CASSAGGNQPQHF
d_call: -; j_call: TRBJ2-5; clone_size: -; v_call: TRBV9; cdr3_nt: TGTGCCAGCAGCGTGGGGAAGGCGGAGACCCAGTACTTC; cdr3_aa: CASSVGKAETQYF
d_call: -; j_call: TRBJ1-2; clone_size: -; v_call: TRBV24-1; cdr3_nt: TGTGCCACCAGTGTCTCGCACGGCCGCTACACCTTC; cdr3_aa: CATSVSHGRYTF
d_call: TRBD2; j_call: TRBJ2-5; clone_size: -; v_call: TRBV29-1; cdr3_nt: TGCAGCGTTGAACGGGGGGACCGTCGGGAGACCCAGTACTTC; cdr3_aa: CSVERGDRRETQYF
d_call: -; j_call: TRBJ2-3; clone_size: few; v_call: TRBV27; cdr3_nt: TGTGCCAGCAGGGGGATGGCTGATACGCAGTATTTT; cdr3_aa: CASRGMADTQYF